The source of this T cell receptor beta chain is a study of T-cell memory formation after mild COVID-19. In the study overall: TCR clustering was largely donor specific.

From 5'RACE with constant-segment primers came TCR alpha and TCR beta cDNA libraries that carried sample barcodes and UMIs. Via MiXCR, TCRdb re-called the 5' RACE reads, giving one row per CDR3 protein. Among roughly 350,000 distinct CDR3 sequences listed, 25% to 30% were seen once. Regarding the study as a whole: For second-wave clones that peaked at day 37, SARS-CoV-2 specificity went unverified.

The CDR3 is made up of 13 amino acids. The germline CDR1 and CDR2 sequences are MNHEY and SVGAGI. Trimming pared 2 bases from V and 5 bases from J, leaving 9 bases between. Note on this clonotype: Its specificity is unknown.

The specimen was PBMCs or a T cell subset sorted from them (not recorded which). This chain links TRBV6-5 with TRBJ1-2; a possible D gene is TRBD1 (5 bases). The sequence derives from an adult woman who had mild COVID-19 (a few samples of this study predate the infection). Cell type and time point are not known. DNA for the CDR3: TGTGCCAGCAGTTACGGGACTTATTATGGCTACACCTTC. The encoded protein is CASSYGTYYGYTF.